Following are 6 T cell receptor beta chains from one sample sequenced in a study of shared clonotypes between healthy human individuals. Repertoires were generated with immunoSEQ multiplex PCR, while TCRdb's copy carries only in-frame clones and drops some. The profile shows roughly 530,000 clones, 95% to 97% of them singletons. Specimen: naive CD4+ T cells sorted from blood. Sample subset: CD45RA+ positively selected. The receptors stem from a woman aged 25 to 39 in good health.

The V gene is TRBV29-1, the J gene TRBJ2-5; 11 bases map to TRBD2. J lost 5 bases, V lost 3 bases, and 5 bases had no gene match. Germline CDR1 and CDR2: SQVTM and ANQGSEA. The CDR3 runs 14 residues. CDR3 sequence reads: CSVDIAGGLETQYF. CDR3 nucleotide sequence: TGCAGCGTTGATATAGCGGGAGGGTTGGAGACCCAGTACTTC.

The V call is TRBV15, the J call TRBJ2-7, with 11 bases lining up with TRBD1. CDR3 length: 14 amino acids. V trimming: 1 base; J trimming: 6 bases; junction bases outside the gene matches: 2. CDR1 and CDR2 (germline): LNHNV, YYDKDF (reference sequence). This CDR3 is CATSRAGTGGEQYF. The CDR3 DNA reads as TGTGCCACCAGCAGAGCCGGGACAGGGGGCGAGCAGTACTTC.

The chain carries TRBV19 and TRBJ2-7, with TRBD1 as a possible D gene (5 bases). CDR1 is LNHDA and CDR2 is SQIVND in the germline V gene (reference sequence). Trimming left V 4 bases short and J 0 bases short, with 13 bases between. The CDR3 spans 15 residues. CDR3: CASSTGHQTSYEQYF. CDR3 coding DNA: TGTGCCAGTAGTACAGGGCACCAAACCTCCTACGAGCAGTACTTC.

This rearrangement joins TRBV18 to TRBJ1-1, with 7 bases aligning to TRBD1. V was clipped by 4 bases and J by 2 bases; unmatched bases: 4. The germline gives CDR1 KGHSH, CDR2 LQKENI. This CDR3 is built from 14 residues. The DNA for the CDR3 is TGTGCCAGCTCACTACAGGGGTCCAACACTGAAGCTTTCTTT. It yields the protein CASSLQGSNTEAFF.

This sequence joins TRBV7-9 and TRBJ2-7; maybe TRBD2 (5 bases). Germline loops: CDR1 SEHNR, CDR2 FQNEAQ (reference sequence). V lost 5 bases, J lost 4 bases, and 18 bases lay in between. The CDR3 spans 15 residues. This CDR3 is CASSPPYERSYEQYF. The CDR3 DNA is TGTGCCAGCAGCCCCCCTTATGAGCGGAGTTACGAGCAGTACTTC.

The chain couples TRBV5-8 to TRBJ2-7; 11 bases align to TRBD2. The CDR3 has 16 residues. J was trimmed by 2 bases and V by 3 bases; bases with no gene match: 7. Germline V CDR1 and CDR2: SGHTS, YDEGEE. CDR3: CASSSKLAGVTYEQYF. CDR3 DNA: TGTGCCAGCAGCTCCAAACTAGCGGGGGTAACCTACGAGCAGTACTTC.